Listed below are T cell receptor beta chains from one sample, sequenced in a study of T-cell reconstitution after alpha-beta-depleted transplantation in children. TCRdb re-analysed the PCR reads in MiXCR, keeping a single row per CDR3 protein. The sample has about 500,000 distinct CDR3 sequences; about 31% are singletons. Sequencing was performed on PBMCs from the stem cell graft donor, taken from the stem cell graft. The receptors were sampled from a human donor who donated a stem cell graft to a child with aplastic anemia. Both conserved end residues are part of each CDR3. Each record gives: J gene, V gene, clone size, D gene, CDR3 protein, CDR3 DNA. D genes are given only for firm matches. Rows may omit the clone size; those that give it use once, few, many or a size class.

>TRBJ2-1|TRBV5-6|few|NA
CASSLVRGADNEQFF
TGTGCCAGCAGCTTGGTTAGGGGAGCGGACAATGAGCAGTTCTTC
>TRBJ2-5|TRBV20-1|NA|NA
CSARGDDSKGAQYF
TGCAGTGCTAGGGGGGACGACAGTAAAGGGGCCCAGTACTTC
>TRBJ2-3|TRBV7-9|NA|TRBD2
CASSSGLAGGPTDTQYF
TGTGCCAGCAGCTCCGGACTAGCGGGAGGGCCCACAGATACGCAGTATTTT
>TRBJ2-1|TRBV20-1|NA|TRBD2
CSASRTSGGIYNEQFF
TGCAGTGCTAGTCGGACTAGCGGGGGGATCTACAATGAGCAGTTCTTC
>TRBJ2-2|TRBV9|NA|NA
CASSVEWNTGELFF
TGTGCCAGCAGCGTAGAATGGAACACCGGGGAGCTGTTTTTT
>TRBJ2-6|TRBV5-6|few|TRBD1
CASSSGTGGSGANVLTF
TGTGCCAGCAGCTCCGGGACAGGGGGCTCTGGGGCCAACGTCCTGACTTTC
>TRBJ1-5|TRBV19|few|TRBD1
CASSIGQGTLSNQPQHF
TGTGCCAGTAGTATCGGACAGGGGACGCTTAGCAATCAGCCCCAGCATTTT
>TRBJ2-5|TRBV12-3/TRBV12-4|NA|NA
CASGSSTQETQYF
TGTGCCAGCGGGAGTAGCACACAAGAGACCCAGTACTTC
>TRBJ2-2|TRBV12-3/TRBV12-4|NA|TRBD2
CASIIAGANTGELFF
TGTGCCAGCATAATAGCGGGCGCGAACACCGGGGAGCTGTTTTTT
>TRBJ2-4|TRBV5-1|NA|NA
CASKQGNGGNIQYF
TGCGCCAGCAAGCAGGGGAACGGAGGGAACATTCAGTACTTC
>TRBJ1-1|TRBV29-1|few|TRBD1
CSVGRTGAIPEAFF
TGCAGCGTGGGGAGGACAGGGGCGATCCCTGAAGCTTTCTTT
>TRBJ2-2|TRBV29-1|few|TRBD2
CSVGGLASTGELFF
TGCAGCGTTGGGGGACTAGCCAGCACCGGGGAGCTGTTTTTT
>TRBJ1-1|TRBV5-1|NA|NA
CASDDGGEAFF
TGCGCCAGCGACGACGGTGGTGAAGCTTTCTTT
>TRBJ2-7|TRBV7-2|NA|TRBD1
CASSFDRATYEQYF
TGTGCCAGCAGCTTCGACAGGGCAACCTACGAGCAGTACTTC
>TRBJ2-1|TRBV7-2|NA|TRBD1
CASSGGTGAYNEQFF
TGTGCCAGCAGCGGGGGGACAGGGGCCTACAATGAGCAGTTCTTC
>TRBJ2-3|TRBV19|NA|TRBD2
CASSIDQLAGTDTQYF
TGTGCCAGTAGTATAGATCAACTAGCGGGAACAGATACGCAGTATTTT
>TRBJ2-2|TRBV12-3/TRBV12-4|NA|NA
CASSLQLAGELFF
TGTGCCAGCAGTTTACAACTCGCCGGGGAGCTGTTTTTT
>TRBJ1-2|TRBV9|NA|NA
CASSVDKGSDYGYTF
TGTGCCAGCAGCGTAGATAAAGGGTCGGACTATGGCTACACCTTC
>TRBJ2-7|TRBV15|NA|TRBD2
CATSRGLAYEQYF
TGTGCCACCAGCAGGGGACTAGCCTACGAGCAGTACTTC
>TRBJ1-2|TRBV12-3/TRBV12-4|NA|TRBD1
CASDGARDSYGYTF
TGTGCTTCGGACGGGGCTAGGGACAGCTATGGCTACACCTTC
>TRBJ2-3|TRBV7-2|NA|NA
CASSLALFAPDTQYF
TGTGCCAGCAGCTTAGCCCTTTTCGCTCCAGATACGCAGTATTTT
>TRBJ2-7|TRBV14|few|TRBD2
CASSRSLAGEEQYF
TGTGCCAGCAGCCGTTCACTAGCGGGAGAGGAGCAGTACTTC
>TRBJ2-3|TRBV4-2|few|NA
CASSQEYSYTDTQYF
TGTGCCAGCAGCCAAGAGTACAGTTACACAGATACGCAGTATTTT
>TRBJ2-7|TRBV9|NA|TRBD2
CASSQTSGSIYEQYF
TGTGCCAGCAGCCAGACTAGCGGGAGTATCTACGAGCAGTACTTC
>TRBJ2-2|TRBV4-2|NA|TRBD1
CASSRRQGTDTGELFF
TGTGCCAGCAGCCGCCGACAGGGCACGGACACCGGGGAGCTGTTTTTT
>TRBJ2-4|TRBV7-2|few|TRBD1
CASSWTGNLAKNIQYF
TGTGCCAGCAGCTGGACAGGCAATCTAGCCAAAAACATTCAGTACTTC
>TRBJ1-5|TRBV6-2/TRBV6-3|few|NA
CASSYFTGAQPQHF
TGTGCCAGCAGTTACTTTACGGGGGCTCAGCCCCAGCATTTT
>TRBJ2-1|TRBV12-3/TRBV12-4|NA|NA
CASSPTGRYNEQFF
TGTGCCAGCAGTCCCACAGGGCGGTACAATGAGCAGTTCTTC
>TRBJ1-1|TRBV6-1|many|NA
CASHRAVSNTEAFF
TGTGCCAGCCACCGGGCTGTTTCGAACACTGAAGCTTTCTTT
>TRBJ2-1|TRBV29-1|few|NA
CSVEGGPGRVGNEQFF
TGCAGCGTTGAAGGGGGGCCGGGCAGGGTTGGGAATGAGCAGTTCTTC
>TRBJ1-5|TRBV18|NA|NA
CASSPVTERNQPQHF
TGTGCCAGCTCACCCGTGACGGAACGCAATCAGCCCCAGCATTTT
>TRBJ2-1|TRBV6-5|few|NA
CASSPRDVYNEQFF
TGTGCCAGCAGTCCCCGGGACGTGTACAATGAGCAGTTCTTC